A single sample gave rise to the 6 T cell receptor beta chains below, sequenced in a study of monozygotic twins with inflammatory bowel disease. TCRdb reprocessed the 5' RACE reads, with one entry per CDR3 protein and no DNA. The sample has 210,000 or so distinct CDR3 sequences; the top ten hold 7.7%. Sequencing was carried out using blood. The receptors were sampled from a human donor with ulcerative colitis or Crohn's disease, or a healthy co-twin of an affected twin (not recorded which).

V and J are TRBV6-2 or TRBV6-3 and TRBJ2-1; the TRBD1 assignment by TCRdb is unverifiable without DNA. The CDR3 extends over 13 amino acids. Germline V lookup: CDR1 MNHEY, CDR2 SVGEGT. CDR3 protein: CASNQGRYNERFF.

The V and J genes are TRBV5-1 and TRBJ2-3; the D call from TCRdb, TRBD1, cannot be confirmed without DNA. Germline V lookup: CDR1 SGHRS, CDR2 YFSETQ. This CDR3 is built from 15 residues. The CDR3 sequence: CASSSQGIGTDTQYF.

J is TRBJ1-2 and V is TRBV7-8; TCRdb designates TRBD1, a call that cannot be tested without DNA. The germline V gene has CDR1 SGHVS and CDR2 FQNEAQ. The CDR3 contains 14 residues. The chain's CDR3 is CASTRENPNYGYTF. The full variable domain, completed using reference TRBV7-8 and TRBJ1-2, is GAGVSQSPRYKVAKRGQDVALRCDPISGHVSLFWYQQALGQGPEFLTYFQNEAQLDKSGLPSDRFFAERPEGSVSTLKIQRTQQEDSAVYLCASTRENPNYGYTFGSGTRLTVV.

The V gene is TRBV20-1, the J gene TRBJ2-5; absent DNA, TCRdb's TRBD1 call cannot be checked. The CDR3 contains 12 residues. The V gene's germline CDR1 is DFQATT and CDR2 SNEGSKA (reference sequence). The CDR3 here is CSAGGDRETQYF.

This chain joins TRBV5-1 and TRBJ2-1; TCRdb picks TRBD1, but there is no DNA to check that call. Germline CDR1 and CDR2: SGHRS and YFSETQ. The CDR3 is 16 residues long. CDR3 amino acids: CASSSHPGQYPNEQFF.

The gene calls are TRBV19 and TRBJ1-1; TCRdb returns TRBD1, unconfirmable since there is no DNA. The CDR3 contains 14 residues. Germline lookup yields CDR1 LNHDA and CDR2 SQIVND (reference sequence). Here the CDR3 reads CASSGDSMNTEAFF.